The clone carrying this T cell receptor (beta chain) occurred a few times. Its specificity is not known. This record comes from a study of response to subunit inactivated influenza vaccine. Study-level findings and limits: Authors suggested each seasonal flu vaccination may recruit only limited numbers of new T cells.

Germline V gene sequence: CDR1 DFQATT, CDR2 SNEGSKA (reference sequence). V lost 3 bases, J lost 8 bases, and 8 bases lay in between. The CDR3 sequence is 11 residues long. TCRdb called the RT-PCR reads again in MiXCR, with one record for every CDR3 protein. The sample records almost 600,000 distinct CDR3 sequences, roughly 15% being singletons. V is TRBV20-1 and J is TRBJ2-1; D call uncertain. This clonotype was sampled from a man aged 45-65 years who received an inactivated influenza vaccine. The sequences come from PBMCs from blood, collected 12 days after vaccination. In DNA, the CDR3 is TGCAGTGCTAGGGGTAGCCATGAGCAGTTCTTC. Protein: CSARGSHEQFF.